This T cell receptor (beta chain) was identified in a study of shared clonotypes between healthy human individuals. Terminally differentiated effector memory CD45RA+ cells were excluded by CCR7 positive selection of CD45RO-negative cells. Every one of the donors was a Caucasian adult that lived in Nashville, Tennessee. Per the original methods: Filtering differed because ImmunoSEQ produced junction-only sequences that carried no quality scores. Sequencing was performed with immunoSEQ multiplex PCR; in TCRdb, only in-frame clones are kept and a portion is missing. V and J calls plus clone size are reproduced from that table; the DNA served to infer D and trimming. The sample lists millions of clones, 93% occurring once. Details on this clone: As yet, its antigen is unknown.

The CDR3 has 11 amino acids. CDR1 and CDR2 (germline): SGDLS, YYNGEE. Trimming cost V 3 bases and J 9 bases, with 6 bases left between them. Regarding the study as a whole: It was anticipated that sequencing depth would influence how many clonotypes donors shared. Generally, estimated richness proved larger in naive subsets than it did in memory subsets.

The sequenced sample was naive CD8+ T cells from PBMCs. The TCR originated in a man aged 18 to 29 in good health. Some clones in this sample may be carry-over from other donors' samples. The V gene is TRBV9, the J gene TRBJ2-2; D remains unclear. CDR3: CASSAGRELFF. CDR3 in DNA: TGTGCCAGCAGCGCGGGCCGGGAGCTGTTTTTT.